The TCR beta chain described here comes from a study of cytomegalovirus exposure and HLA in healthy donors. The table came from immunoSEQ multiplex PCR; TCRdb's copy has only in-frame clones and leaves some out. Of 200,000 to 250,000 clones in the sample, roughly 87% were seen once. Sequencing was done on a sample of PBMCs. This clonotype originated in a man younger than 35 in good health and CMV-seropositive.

Here the CDR3 DNA reads TGTGCCAGCAGTTACGCCGACACTTCAGAGCAGTTCTTC. Translated: CASSYADTSEQFF. The chain recombines TRBV6-5 with TRBJ2-1; no clear D. Germline V gene lookup returns CDR1 MNHEY and CDR2 SVGAGI. V was cut by 2 bases and J by 10 bases, with 12 bases left in between. The CDR3 spans 13 residues.